These T cell receptor beta chains were read from a single sample in a study of vaccination and CD4 T cells after COVID-19. TCRdb called the PCR reads again in MiXCR, with one record for every CDR3 protein. This repertoire shows more than 25,000 distinct CDR3 sequences, roughly 60% found once; its top ten account for around 17%. These receptors have no identified antigens. This sample comprised CD4+ T cells from blood, cultured in vitro, obtained after SARS-CoV-2 vaccination. The receptors stem from a human donor who received a COVID-19 vaccine. Both conserved end residues are part of each CDR3. Each record gives: clone size, J gene, D gene, V gene, CDR3 protein, CDR3 DNA. A D gene is named only where the DNA matches it firmly. Rows may omit the clone size; those that give it use once, few, many or a size class.

. TRBJ1-5 . TRBV27 CASSPRWGRNQPQHF TGTGCCAGCAGTCCCCGATGGGGGAGAAATCAGCCCCAGCATTTT
. TRBJ2-2 . TRBV12-3/TRBV12-4 CASSLGSGENLAGELFF TGTGCCAGCAGTTTAGGGTCCGGGGAAAATCTGGCGGGGGAGCTGTTTTTT
few TRBJ2-5 TRBD2 TRBV5-4 CASSLGLAGNQETQYF TGTGCCAGCAGTCTCGGACTAGCGGGGAACCAAGAGACCCAGTACTTC
. TRBJ1-1 . TRBV30 CAWSVPQNTEAFF TGTGCCTGGAGTGTACCCCAGAACACTGAAGCTTTCTTT
. TRBJ2-3 . TRBV5-1 CASKVLGATDTQYF TGCGCCAGCAAGGTGTTGGGGGCTACAGATACGCAGTATTTT
. TRBJ2-5 . TRBV20-1 CSASREETQYF TGCAGTGCTTCCCGAGAAGAGACCCAGTACTTC
. TRBJ2-7 . TRBV20-1 CSARVTTSGRGNYEQYF TGCAGTGCTAGAGTCACCACCTCAGGACGGGGAAACTACGAGCAGTACTTC
once TRBJ1-5 . TRBV18 CASSPGAGNQPQHF TGTGCCAGCTCACCAGGGGCTGGGAATCAGCCCCAGCATTTT
. TRBJ2-1 TRBD2 TRBV7-9 CASSIASGGVYNEQFF TGTGCCAGCAGCATTGCGAGCGGGGGGGTTTACAATGAGCAGTTCTTC
. TRBJ1-1 . TRBV24-1 CATSDSDVNTEAFF TGTGCCACCAGTGACTCAGACGTGAACACTGAAGCTTTCTTT
. TRBJ1-6 . TRBV14 CASSRQLVNRDNSPLHF TGTGCCAGCAGCCGGCAACTCGTCAACAGGGATAATTCACCCCTCCACTTT
few TRBJ2-5 TRBD1 TRBV24-1 CATSDRGQPGPQQETQYF TGTGCCACCAGTGATCGGGGACAGCCAGGCCCACAACAAGAGACCCAGTACTTC
. TRBJ1-1 . TRBV20-1 CSARGGPNTEAFF TGCAGTGCTAGAGGGGGGCCGAACACTGAAGCTTTCTTT
. TRBJ2-3 TRBD1 TRBV7-8 CASTPEEDRTTDTQYF TGTGCCAGCACCCCCGAAGAGGACAGGACCACAGATACGCAGTATTTT
few TRBJ2-7 TRBD2 TRBV25-1 CASSDQGEGSSYEQYF TGTGCCAGCAGTGATCAAGGGGAGGGCAGCTCCTACGAGCAGTACTTC
. TRBJ2-7 TRBD1 TRBV29-1 CSVTDRLGYEQYF TGCAGCGTTACGGACAGGTTGGGCTACGAGCAGTACTTC
few TRBJ1-5 . TRBV6-4 CASSDSKGQGPNQPQHF TGTGCCAGCAGTGACTCGAAGGGTCAAGGACCCAATCAGCCCCAGCATTTT
. TRBJ1-6 . TRBV5-6 CASSSRSPLHF TGTGCCAGCAGCTCAAGGTCACCCCTCCACTTT
. TRBJ2-7 . TRBV6-5 CASSFGTPYEQYF TGTGCCAGCAGTTTCGGTACTCCCTACGAGCAGTACTTC
. TRBJ1-2 . TRBV27 CASSLKGPFNYGYTF TGTGCCAGCAGTTTAAAGGGTCCCTTCAACTATGGCTACACCTTC
. TRBJ1-6 TRBD1 TRBV30 CAWSHRTGRSSPLHF TGTGCCTGGAGCCACCGGACAGGACGGTCTTCACCCCTCCACTTT